The 7 T cell receptor beta chains in this list originate from one sample, sequenced in a study of cytomegalovirus exposure and HLA in healthy donors. Researchers ran the PCR with 60 Vbeta and 13 Jbeta primers. TCRdb keeps only in-frame clones here, not all; method: immunoSEQ multiplex PCR. Of 100,000 to 150,000 clones listed, 74% were seen once; the top ten hold 4% to 4.5%. Material for sequencing was PBMCs. The source of these receptors is a woman in her forties or fifties in good health and CMV-seropositive.

Of note for this clone: Because the CDR3 is missing its conserved closing phenylalanine or tryptophan, this is likely a read error. The gene calls are TRBV28 and TRBJ1-5; 8 nucleotides match TRBD1. This CDR3 region has 16 residues. With V trimmed by 5 bases and J by 3 bases, 9 bases remained unmatched. CDR1 and CDR2 from the germline V gene are MDHEN and SYDVKM. This CDR3 reads CASSRQGQAINQPQHL. The CDR3 DNA sequence: TGTGCCAGCAGTAGACAGGGACAGGCTATCAATCAGCCCCAGCATCTT.

V gene TRBV19 combines with J gene TRBJ2-3, with 14 bases matching TRBD2. The CDR3 covers 16 residues. Per the germline V gene, CDR1 is LNHDA and CDR2 is SQIVND (reference sequence). J lost 6 bases, V lost 5 bases, and 7 bases had no gene match. The CDR3 loop reads CASSSRLAGGADTQYF. Written as DNA, the CDR3 is TGTGCCAGTAGTTCCCGACTAGCGGGGGGGGCGGATACGCAGTATTTT.

This chain uses TRBV18 with TRBJ2-1; no clear D gene. Germline lookup yields CDR1 KGHSH and CDR2 LQKENI. The CDR3 extends over 12 amino acids. Trimming cost V 0 bases and J 8 bases, with 5 bases left between them. DNA for the CDR3: TGTGCCAGCTCACCACCGAGTGATGAGCAGTTCTTC. Translation gives CASSPPSDEQFF.

The chain employs TRBV6-5 and TRBJ1-4; TRBD1 aligns across 8 bases. The CDR3 sequence is 14 residues long. Germline V gene sequence: CDR1 MNHEY, CDR2 SVGAGI. J gave up 6 bases and V 5 bases, and 5 bases lay outside the gene matches. The CDR3 loop reads CASSPGQGDEKLFF. As DNA, the CDR3 is TGTGCCAGCAGTCCAGGACAGGGTGATGAAAAACTGTTTTTT.

The rearrangement uses TRBV27 and TRBJ2-2; weak D call: TRBD1 (5 bases). This CDR3 region has 15 residues. Trimming shortened V by 8 bases and J by 0 bases, and 13 bases separated the two germline ends. Per the germline V gene, CDR1 is MNHEY and CDR2 is SMNVEV (reference sequence). In DNA form, the CDR3 reads TGTGCCAGCCTGGGGCAGACCGCGAACACCGGGGAGCTGTTTTTT. Its translation: CASLGQTANTGELFF.

CDR3 loop: CASNLELEGEQYF. In nucleotides, the CDR3 is TGTGCCAGCAACCTAGAACTGGAAGGCGAGCAGTACTTC. V is TRBV2 and J is TRBJ2-7; D call uncertain. The V and J ends lost 7 bases and 6 bases respectively, with 16 bases between them. Germline assignment: CDR1 SNHLY and CDR2 FYNNEI. The CDR3 length is 13 residues.

This chain connects TRBV5-1 to TRBJ1-2; TRBD1 agrees at 12 bases. The CDR3 runs 16 residues. The germline gives CDR1 SGHRS, CDR2 YFSETQ. V trimming: 7 bases; J trimming: 4 bases; junction bases outside the gene matches: 11. Here the CDR3 DNA reads TGCGCCAGCGGGCCGGGACAGGGGGCAGAGGGCTATGGCTACACCTTC. Its protein is CASGPGQGAEGYGYTF.